Only one count was recorded for the clone carrying this T cell receptor beta chain. Its matching antigen is unknown. It was with 60 Vbeta and 13 Jbeta primers that the PCR ran. The data were produced by immunoSEQ multiplex PCR, yet TCRdb's version contains in-frame clones alone and is incomplete. The table shows roughly 96,000 clones, with around 79% occurring only once. Germline-derived CDR1 and CDR2 are SGHRS and YFSETQ. The CDR3 sequence is 13 residues long. Trimming removed 0 bases at V and 3 bases at J, with 7 bases between. The data originate from a study of cytomegalovirus exposure and HLA in healthy donors. Study-level points and caveats: Most subjects had HLA-A and HLA-B alleles reportedly predicted accurately by TCR beta sequences. Excluded: some indistinguishable V segments such as TRBV6-2 and TRBV6-3.

Sequencing was performed on PBMCs. The TCR originated in a female donor in good health and CMV-seropositive. The V and J genes are TRBV5-1 and TRBJ2-7; D unresolved. The CDR3 DNA sequence: TGCGCCAGCAGCTTGGCCCCTTACTACGAGCAGTACTTC. This translates into CASSLAPYYEQYF.